This entry concerns a single T cell receptor (beta chain). This entry is derived from a study of OX40 agonist ivuxolimab in advanced cancers. Generated by immunoSEQ multiplex PCR, the TCRdb table keeps only in-frame clones and is missing some. The data contain 50,000 to 70,000 clones, about 94% of them seen just once; the ten biggest clones take up around a sixth. The CDR3 spans 15 residues. Germline loops: CDR1 MGHRA, CDR2 YSYEKL. The V segment lost 2 bases and the J segment 0 bases; nucleotides outside the gene matches: 3. The starting material was CD4+ or CD8+ T cells sorted from blood, obtained in a trial of the OX40 agonist ivuxolimab. The sequence came from an adult with an advanced solid tumor such as melanoma, head and neck, liver or kidney cancer. V is TRBV4-1 and J is TRBJ2-7, with 8 positions matching TRBD1. The CDR3 sequence is CASSQTGQGSYEQYF. The DNA for the CDR3 is TGCGCCAGCAGCCAAACTGGACAGGGCTCCTACGAGCAGTACTTC.